The 18 T cell receptor beta chains given below trace back to one sample, sequenced in a study of beta chain features in type 1 diabetes. The authors reverse transcribed all of the isolated RNA, so sequencing captured expressed TCRB transcripts. Generated by immunoSEQ multiplex PCR, the TCRdb table keeps only in-frame clones and is missing some. The sample consists of 400,000 to 550,000 clones, roughly an eighth of them appearing once. The specimen was naive CD4+ T cells from blood. All receptors come from a woman in her late teens or twenties in good health.

There are a few counts of this clone. The chain employs TRBV28 and TRBJ2-7, with D possibly called TRBD1 or TRBD2 (5 bases each). V was cut by 6 bases and J by 0 bases, with 15 bases left in between. CDR1 is MDHEN, CDR2 SYDVKM, per germline. The length of the CDR3 is 15 residues. CDR3 nucleotide sequence: TGTGCCAGCAGCGGGACCGGGACCGGCTCCTACGAGCAGTACTTC. Encoded protein: CASSGTGTGSYEQYF.

The chain uses TRBV7-2 and TRBJ2-1, with 9 positions matching TRBD2. V gave up 4 bases and J gave up 2 bases; unmatched junction bases: 3. From germline, CDR1 is SGHTA and CDR2 FQGNSA. This CDR3 contains 15 residues. The CDR3 coding sequence is TGTGCCAGCAGCTCTAGACTAGCGGCCTACAATGAGCAGTTCTTC. Its protein is CASSSRLAAYNEQFF. Variable domain in full (rest from reference TRBV7-2 and TRBJ2-1): GAGVSQSPSNKVTEKGKDVELRCDPISGHTALYWYRQSLGQGLEFLIYFQGNSAPDKSGLPSDRFSAERTGGSVSTLTIQRTQQEDSAVYLCASSSRLAAYNEQFFGPGTRLTVL.

V usage is TRBV7-2 and J usage is TRBJ2-1, with 8 bases aligning to TRBD2. There are 13 residues in the CDR3. V gave up 7 bases and J gave up 7 bases; unmatched junction bases: 6. The germline CDR1 and CDR2 sequences are SGHTA and FQGNSA. CDR3 bases: TGTGCCAGCACCCGTCCGGGAGGGAATGAGCAGTTCTTC. Encoded protein: CASTRPGGNEQFF.

This clone has only a few counts. CDR3 DNA: TGCGCCAGCAGCCAACTATCCGGGACAGCCTACTATGGCTACACCTTC. Encoded protein: CASSQLSGTAYYGYTF. This chain links TRBV4-1 with TRBJ1-2; 7 bases are shared with TRBD1. Trimming at V came to 2 bases and at J to 3 bases, leaving 9 bases not matched to a gene. CDR3 size: 16 residues. Per the germline V gene, CDR1 is MGHRA and CDR2 is YSYEKL.

The rearrangement uses TRBV6-5 and TRBJ1-2; D perhaps matches TRBD1 (6 bases). This CDR3 is built from 15 residues. Between the trimmed V and J ends, which lost 7 bases and 4 bases, there was a span of 19 bases. The germline V gene encodes CDR1 MNHEY and CDR2 SVGAGI. This chain's CDR3 is CASKRVGDKSYGYTF. The CDR3 DNA follows: TGTGCCAGCAAAAGGGTCGGGGACAAATCCTATGGCTACACCTTC.

The rearrangement joins TRBV19 to TRBJ2-7; no reliable D call. Between the trimmed V and J ends, which lost 4 bases and 1 base, there was a span of 8 bases. Germline CDR1 reads LNHDA; CDR2 reads SQIVND (reference sequence). The CDR3 length is 13 residues. CDR3 in amino acids: CASSRAESYEQYF. The CDR3 DNA reads TGTGCCAGTAGTAGGGCGGAATCCTACGAGCAGTACTTC.

The genes are TRBV9 and TRBJ1-2, with TRBD1 identical over 9 bases. The V gene end was trimmed by 0 bases and the J gene end by 3 bases; junction bases not matched to a gene: 6. The CDR3 is 16 residues long. CDR1 is SGDLS, CDR2 YYNGEE, per germline. The CDR3 coding sequence is TGTGCCAGCAGCGTAGGGACAGGGGCTACTGACTATGGCTACACCTTC. This gives the protein CASSVGTGATDYGYTF.

This chain uses TRBV7-9 with TRBJ1-6; TRBD1 aligns across 8 bases. This CDR3 is built from 13 residues. Trimming at V came to 4 bases and at J to 8 bases, leaving 1 base not matched to a gene. CDR1 is SEHNR, CDR2 FQNEAQ, per germline (reference sequence). CDR3 coding DNA: TGTGCCAGCAGCTCGACAGGGGATTCACCCCTCCACTTT. As protein: CASSSTGDSPLHF.

The chain has TRBV11-2 and TRBJ2-1, with D uncertain. Trimming removed 2 bases at V and 8 bases at J, with 10 bases between. The germline V gene encodes CDR1 SGHAT and CDR2 FQNNGV. CDR3 length: 13 amino acids. As DNA, the CDR3 is TGTGCCAGCAGCTTATGGTACCCCCATGAGCAGTTCTTC. This sequence encodes CASSLWYPHEQFF.

This rearrangement joins TRBV7-2 to TRBJ2-2; no firm D call. Germline lookup yields CDR1 SGHTA and CDR2 FQGNSA. With 8 bases removed from V and 1 base from J, the gap between germline ends came to 11 bases. This CDR3 comprises 14 residues. The CDR3: CASPPVLNTGELFF. In nucleotides, the CDR3 is TGTGCCAGCCCCCCCGTCTTGAACACCGGGGAGCTGTTTTTT.

The rearrangement links TRBV10-3 to TRBJ1-5; D call uncertain. The V and J ends lost 3 bases and 5 bases respectively, with 17 bases between them. The germline gives CDR1 ENHRY, CDR2 SYGVKD. The CDR3 consists of 16 residues. This CDR3 reads CAISDYIMVDHQPQHF. CDR3 nucleotides: TGTGCCATCAGTGATTATATAATGGTAGACCATCAGCCCCAGCATTTT.

The gene calls are TRBV9 and TRBJ2-1, with unresolved D. V was shortened by 4 bases and J by 1 base, with 12 bases between the two germline ends. The CDR3 is made up of 15 amino acids. The germline CDR1 and CDR2 sequences are SGDLS and YYNGEE. The CDR3 DNA reads as TGTGCCAGCAGCCCCGGGCGCCAATCCTACAATGAGCAGTTCTTC. Protein sequence: CASSPGRQSYNEQFF.

The chain links TRBV7-2 to TRBJ2-2; D unclear. V shed 4 bases and J shed 4 bases, with 10 bases lying between them. Germline assignment: CDR1 SGHTA and CDR2 FQGNSA. The length of the CDR3 is 14 residues. The CDR3, as DNA: TGTGCCAGCAGCTCCGGAGCTCGCACCGGGGAGCTGTTTTTT. Its protein product is CASSSGARTGELFF.

V and J are TRBV2 and TRBJ2-3; tentatively, D is TRBD1 (5 bases). In germline, CDR1 is SNHLY, CDR2 FYNNEI. V was shortened by 8 bases and J by 3 bases, with 15 bases between the two germline ends. CDR3 length: 14 residues. The CDR3 region is CASSIRALTDTQYF. CDR3 in DNA: TGTGCCAGCTCCATCAGGGCTCTGACAGATACGCAGTATTTT.

This clone has more than one count but fewer than ten. The chain is built from TRBV29-1 and TRBJ2-1; D unclear. Trimming stripped 4 bases from V and 5 bases from J, with 3 bases between. CDR1 and CDR2 from the germline V gene are SQVTM and ANQGSEA. This CDR3 has 10 residues. CDR3 coding DNA: TGCAGCGTTGGCAACAATGAGCAGTTCTTC. Its translation is CSVGNNEQFF.

This clone was counted between two and nine times. The rearrangement links TRBV14 to TRBJ2-7; TRBD1 matches 7 bases. This CDR3 has 13 amino acids. The trim removed 6 bases at V and 3 bases at J, leaving 5 bases unmatched. CDR1 SGHDN and CDR2 FVKESK come from the germline V gene. The DNA of the CDR3 is TGTGCCAGCAGGAGGACAGGCCGCTACGAGCAGTACTTC. Amino acid sequence: CASRRTGRYEQYF. Drawing the rest from reference TRBV14 and TRBJ2-7, the complete variable domain is EAGVTQFPSHSVIEKGQTVTLRCDPISGHDNLYWYRRVMGKEIKFLLHFVKESKQDESGMPNNRFLAERTGGTYSTLKVQPAELEDSGVYFCASRRTGRYEQYFGPGTRLTVT.

The chain carries TRBV4-1 and TRBJ1-6; TRBD1 matches 7 bases. CDR1 and CDR2 (germline): MGHRA, YSYEKL. This CDR3 contains 17 residues. J was trimmed by 9 bases and V by 0 bases; bases with no gene match: 11. CDR3 bases: TGCGCCAGCAGCCAAGATACGACAGGGACTCGGGGTTCACCCCTCCACTTT. Its protein is CASSQDTTGTRGSPLHF.

This clone has more than one count but fewer than ten. The V call is TRBV6-4, the J call TRBJ1-2; 7 bases are shared with TRBD1. This CDR3 is built from 13 residues. Germline V gene data show CDR1 as MRHNA and CDR2 as SNTAGT. The V and J ends lost 5 bases and 6 bases, in that order; junction bases with no gene match: 6. Written as DNA, the CDR3 is TGTGCCAGCAGTCCTTCAGGGGGAGATGGCTACACCTTC. It encodes CASSPSGGDGYTF.